The 32 T cell receptor beta chains given below trace back to one sample, sequenced in a study of blood T cell repertoires in COVID-19. TCRdb keeps only in-frame clones here, not all; method: immunoSEQ multiplex PCR. The table lists 150,000 or so clones, 75% to 95% of them singletons, with roughly 0.54% in the top ten. Sequenced sample: peripheral blood. These receptors were obtained from a man aged 50 or older with acute or convalescent COVID-19.

The chain has TRBV5-6 and TRBJ2-4; maybe TRBD1 (6 bases). The CDR3 extends over 16 amino acids. V gave up 2 bases and J gave up 8 bases, with 20 bases separating them. Germline CDR1 and CDR2: SGHDT and YYEEEE. CDR3 protein: CASSFRGIPLWDIQYF. The DNA of the CDR3 is TGTGCCAGCAGCTTCAGGGGCATTCCCCTGTGGGACATTCAGTACTTC. The entire variable domain, with the rest obtained from reference TRBV5-6 and TRBJ2-4, is as follows: DAGVTQSPTHLIKTRGQQVTLRCSPKSGHDTVSWYQQALGQGPQFIFQYYEEEERQRGNFPDRFSGHQFPNYSSELNVNALLLGDSALYLCASSFRGIPLWDIQYFGAGTRLSVL.

This chain joins TRBV7-9 and TRBJ1-4; TRBD1 matches 12 bases. The CDR3 is made up of 17 amino acids. Germline V gives CDR1 SEHNR, CDR2 FQNEAQ (reference sequence). The V segment lost 1 base and the J segment 2 bases; nucleotides outside the gene matches: 2. The CDR3, as DNA: TGTGCCAGCAGCTTAGGGGACAGGGGGCCGACTAATGAAAAACTGTTTTTT. Protein: CASSLGDRGPTNEKLFF.

The chain couples TRBV7-3 to TRBJ1-2; the match to TRBD1 covers 8 bases. Germline CDR1 is SGHTA and CDR2 is FQGTGA. V lost 8 bases to trimming and J lost 8 bases; unmatched junction nucleotides: 10. The CDR3 has 13 residues. CDR3 region: CASGTPGGEGYTF. CDR3 DNA sequence: TGTGCCAGCGGCACCCCAGGGGGCGAGGGCTACACCTTC.

The chain employs TRBV9 and TRBJ2-1; TRBD2 agrees at 7 bases. V was pared by 0 bases and J by 5 bases, with 5 bases of the junction left unmatched. The germline V gene encodes CDR1 SGDLS and CDR2 YYNGEE. This CDR3 contains 15 residues. The CDR3 DNA follows: TGTGCCAGCAGCGTAGCAGCGGGGCATCACAATGAGCAGTTCTTC. Translated, it gives CASSVAAGHHNEQFF.

CDR3 in DNA: TGCGCCAGCAGCCAAGACGCCCTCCCCGGGGGGCCCAACAATGAGCAGTTCTTC. Translated: CASSQDALPGGPNNEQFF. The rearrangement links TRBV4-3 to TRBJ2-1; a possible D gene is TRBD2 (7 bases). The CDR3 is 18 amino acids. V gave up 0 bases and J gave up 5 bases, with 20 bases separating them. In germline, CDR1 is LGHNA, CDR2 YSLEER.

The V gene is TRBV5-1, the J gene TRBJ2-1, with 7 bases matching TRBD2. CDR3 length: 13 amino acids. J gave up 5 bases and V 5 bases, and 4 bases lay outside the gene matches. Germline loops: CDR1 SGHRS, CDR2 YFSETQ. CDR3 loop: CASSAGANNEQFF. DNA for the CDR3: TGCGCCAGCAGTGCGGGAGCGAACAATGAGCAGTTCTTC.

The CDR3, as DNA: TGTGCCAGCTCACCACTAACTGACACCGGGGAGCTGTTTTTT. Its protein is CASSPLTDTGELFF. J is TRBJ2-2 and V is TRBV18; D is unclear. Trimming removed 1 base from V and 3 bases from J, with 6 bases in between. The CDR3 extends over 14 amino acids. The V gene's germline CDR1 is KGHSH and CDR2 LQKENI.

This chain links TRBV29-1 with TRBJ1-5, with D perhaps TRBD1 (5 bases). CDR1 is SQVTM, CDR2 ANQGSEA, per germline. The CDR3 is made up of 14 amino acids. Trimming removed 5 bases from V and 4 bases from J, with 15 bases in between. CDR3 sequence (DNA): TGCAGCGTTCGAGAATCGGCAGGGAATCAGCCCCAGCATTTT. Encoded protein: CSVRESAGNQPQHF.

There are a few counts of this clone. The V and J genes are TRBV5-5 and TRBJ2-7; 14 bases line up with TRBD2. V shed 1 base, J shed 4 bases, and the junction held 7 bases outside the gene matches. The CDR3 is 17 residues long. Germline CDR1 is SGHKS and CDR2 is YYEKEE (reference sequence). This CDR3 is CASSLWLGTSGSYEQYF. The CDR3 bases are TGTGCCAGCAGCTTGTGGTTAGGGACTAGCGGGAGTTACGAGCAGTACTTC.

This clone appeared a single time. The J gene is TRBJ2-7, the V gene TRBV5-4; possibly TRBD1 for D (5 bases). V was clipped by 6 bases and J by 2 bases, with 15 bases between them. Germline loops: CDR1 SGHNT, CDR2 YYREEE (reference sequence). The CDR3 runs 14 residues. Written as DNA, the CDR3 is TGTGCCAGCAAAGTGAATCTAGGGGCCTACGAGCAGTACTTC. It codes for CASKVNLGAYEQYF.

This clone was seen just once. The rearrangement uses TRBV7-9 and TRBJ2-7; 14 bases match TRBD2. Germline CDR1 reads SEHNR; CDR2 reads FQNEAQ (reference sequence). This CDR3 region has 18 residues. V shed 4 bases, J shed 5 bases, and the junction held 13 bases outside the gene matches. The CDR3 loop reads CASSSGPRLAGGQNEQYF. CDR3 nucleotides: TGTGCCAGCAGCTCCGGGCCCCGACTAGCGGGAGGGCAAAACGAGCAGTACTTC.

The chain couples TRBV5-4 to TRBJ2-2; D might be TRBD2 (6 bases). Trimming took 4 bases from V and 6 from J, leaving 10 bases between them. Germline CDR1 is SGHNT and CDR2 is YYREEE (reference sequence). The CDR3 has 13 amino acids. The CDR3 spells CASSERLAGELFF. The CDR3 DNA reads as TGTGCCAGCAGCGAGCGACTAGCCGGGGAGCTGTTTTTT.

The sample holds one count of this clone. V is TRBV28 and J is TRBJ1-2; D gene unclear. The CDR3 loop spans 19 amino acids. V was clipped by 6 bases and J by 0 bases, with 26 bases between them. Germline V CDR1 and CDR2: MDHEN, SYDVKM. The chain's CDR3 is CASRLSPGSGEKSNYGYTF. In DNA, the CDR3 is TGTGCCAGCAGGCTATCACCCGGGAGTGGAGAGAAGTCTAACTATGGCTACACCTTC.

This clone has a single count. The rearrangement links TRBV19 to TRBJ1-5, with 9 bases lining up with TRBD1. This CDR3 has 15 residues. Looked up from germline, CDR1 is LNHDA and CDR2 is SQIVND (reference sequence). The CDR3 spells CAGGQGFLSNQPQHF. DNA for the CDR3: TGTGCAGGGGGACAGGGATTTTTAAGCAATCAGCCCCAGCATTTT. Drawing the rest from reference TRBV19 and TRBJ1-5, the complete variable domain is DGGITQSPKYLFRKEGQNVTLSCEQNLNHDAMYWYRQDPGQGLRLIYYSQIVNDFQKGDIAEGYSVSREKKESFPLTVTSAQKNPTAFYLCAGGQGFLSNQPQHFGDGTRLSIL.

CDR3 nucleotide sequence: TGTGCCAGCAGCTTGCTCCAGCGGGGGACCGGGGAGCTGTTTTTT. Protein product: CASSLLQRGTGELFF. The chain links TRBV5-6 to TRBJ2-2; 8 bases align to TRBD2. This CDR3 is 15 amino acids long. CDR1 and CDR2 (germline): SGHDT, YYEEEE. V lost 1 base, J lost 5 bases, and 4 bases stayed unmatched.

A single count supports this clone. The chain links TRBV10-3 to TRBJ1-2; TRBD1 matches 8 bases. CDR1 ENHRY and CDR2 SYGVKD come from the germline V gene. V lost 10 bases, J lost 3 bases, and 10 bases stayed unmatched. The CDR3 contains 14 residues. CDR3 DNA sequence: TGTGCCAGCCAGGGGGCAGGGGTGGACTATGGCTACACCTTC. This encodes CASQGAGVDYGYTF.

The rearrangement joins TRBV5-1 to TRBJ2-3; the D gene is possibly TRBD2 (5 bases). Germline V CDR1 and CDR2: SGHRS, YFSETQ. CDR3 length: 14 residues. V shed 0 bases and J shed 3 bases, with 8 bases lying between them. The CDR3 DNA sequence: TGCGCCAGCAGCTTGGGATTAGCGACAGATACGCAGTATTTT. Translated, it gives CASSLGLATDTQYF.

The chain employs TRBV28 and TRBJ1-5, with D uncertain. Germline values: CDR1 MDHEN, CDR2 SYDVKM. The CDR3 extends over 16 amino acids. V was trimmed by 4 bases and J by 0 bases, leaving 13 bases between them. The CDR3 nucleotides read TGTGCCAGCAGTTCGCGAGGGATCTATAGCAATCAGCCCCAGCATTTT. It encodes CASSSRGIYSNQPQHF.

This sequence joins TRBV28 and TRBJ2-3; 9 bases line up with TRBD2. V shed 5 bases, J shed 1 base, and the junction held 1 base outside the gene matches. The CDR3 is made up of 14 amino acids. Per germline, CDR1 MDHEN and CDR2 SYDVKM. CDR3 protein: CASSRTSGTDTQYF. CDR3 nucleotide sequence: TGTGCCAGCAGTCGGACTAGCGGCACAGATACGCAGTATTTT.

This chain joins TRBV10-2 and TRBJ1-2; 7 positions match TRBD1. The germline gives CDR1 WSHSY, CDR2 SAAADI. The CDR3 spans 14 residues. V lost 2 bases to trimming and J lost 4 bases; unmatched junction nucleotides: 4. The CDR3 sequence: CASSEETGSYGYTF. The CDR3 DNA follows: TGCGCCAGCAGTGAGGAGACAGGGTCCTATGGCTACACCTTC.

This clone occurred once. The chain is built from TRBV19 and TRBJ1-1, with a tentative D call TRBD1 (6 bases). Trimming pared 6 bases from V and 4 bases from J, leaving 18 bases between. In germline, CDR1 is LNHDA, CDR2 SQIVND (reference sequence). This CDR3 spans 15 amino acids. The CDR3 protein is CASRNFRGGGTEAFF. CDR3 sequence (DNA): TGTGCCAGTAGGAATTTCAGGGGTGGAGGCACTGAAGCTTTCTTT. The full variable domain, rest sourced from reference TRBV19 and TRBJ1-1, is DGGITQSPKYLFRKEGQNVTLSCEQNLNHDAMYWYRQDPGQGLRLIYYSQIVNDFQKGDIAEGYSVSREKKESFPLTVTSAQKNPTAFYLCASRNFRGGGTEAFFGQGTRLTVV.

This chain links TRBV4-2 with TRBJ2-2; 13 positions match TRBD2. Trimming at V came to 3 bases and at J to 6 bases, leaving 7 bases not matched to a gene. The CDR3 runs 17 residues. Germline CDR1 LGHNA, CDR2 YNFKEQ. CDR3 amino acids: CASSQWTSGSDAGELFF. CDR3 in DNA: TGTGCCAGCAGCCAGTGGACTAGCGGGAGTGATGCCGGGGAGCTGTTTTTT.

The rearrangement links TRBV5-1 to TRBJ2-5; D gene ambiguous. This CDR3 is built from 14 residues. V lost 1 base and J lost 1, with 8 bases in between. Germline assignment: CDR1 SGHRS and CDR2 YFSETQ. In DNA, the CDR3 is TGCGCCAGCAGCTTGCCGGAGATCCAAGAGACCCAGTACTTC. Translation: CASSLPEIQETQYF.

The V gene is TRBV3-1 (or the pseudogene TRBV3-2), the J gene TRBJ2-1; the D gene is possibly TRBD1 (6 bases). This CDR3 spans 15 amino acids. The germline V and J ends were trimmed by 2 bases and 2 bases, with 10 bases remaining between them. Germline V CDR1 and CDR2: LGHDT, YNNKEL (reference sequence). This CDR3 reads CASSQIQGAYNEQFF. In DNA form, the CDR3 reads TGTGCCAGCAGCCAAATACAGGGTGCCTACAATGAGCAGTTCTTC.

The chain uses TRBV28 and TRBJ2-7; TRBD1 agrees at 7 bases. This CDR3 comprises 17 residues. V trimming: 5 bases; J trimming: 7 bases; junction bases outside the gene matches: 20. Germline V gives CDR1 MDHEN, CDR2 SYDVKM. The chain's CDR3 is CASSQKIRTGPVREQYF. As DNA, the CDR3 is TGTGCCAGCAGTCAGAAAATAAGGACAGGCCCCGTCAGGGAGCAGTACTTC.

CDR3 bases: TGTGCCAGCAGCTTAGGGGGCCATAATGAAAAACTGTTTTTT. Translated: CASSLGGHNEKLFF. This sequence joins TRBV5-6 and TRBJ1-4, with 7 bases fitting TRBD1. The V and J ends lost 2 bases and 4 bases, in that order; junction bases with no gene match: 2. The CDR3 is 14 residues long. The germline V gene encodes CDR1 SGHDT and CDR2 YYEEEE.

The chain links TRBV4-2 to TRBJ2-5; 10 bases match TRBD1. V shed 3 bases and J 4 bases; nucleotides not matched to a gene: 8. This CDR3 is built from 16 residues. CDR1 and CDR2 from the germline V gene are LGHNA and YNFKEQ. The CDR3 nucleotides are TGTGCCAGCAGCCACTCCGGGACAGGGGTTGCAGAGACCCAGTACTTC. It codes for CASSHSGTGVAETQYF.

The chain combines TRBV3-1 (or the pseudogene TRBV3-2) with TRBJ2-7; maybe TRBD1 (6 bases). The CDR3 runs to 14 residues. Between the trimmed V and J ends, which lost 4 bases and 3 bases, there was a span of 13 bases. Germline CDR1 is LGHDT and CDR2 is YNNKEL (reference sequence). CDR3 in amino acids: CASSLGQKFYEQYF. CDR3 sequence (DNA): TGTGCCAGCAGCCTCGGACAGAAATTCTACGAGCAGTACTTC.

Written as DNA, the CDR3 is TGTGCCAGCGCGCGGACATACAATGAGCAGTTCTTC. It codes for CASARTYNEQFF. The rearrangement uses TRBV28 and TRBJ2-1; tentatively, D is TRBD1 (5 bases). Germline-derived CDR1 and CDR2 are MDHEN and SYDVKM. This CDR3 region has 12 residues. Trimming stripped 8 bases from V and 4 bases from J, with 9 bases between.

This sequence joins TRBV10-3 and TRBJ2-5, with 10 positions matching TRBD1. The CDR3 is 12 amino acids. V shed 9 bases, J shed 3 bases, and the junction held 1 base outside the gene matches. From germline, CDR1 is ENHRY and CDR2 SYGVKD. The DNA of the CDR3 is TGTGCCATGGGACAGGGGAAAGAGACCCAGTACTTC. This gives the protein CAMGQGKETQYF.

In this sample, this clone turned up once. The chain couples TRBV6-5 to TRBJ1-1, with TRBD1 as a possible D gene (5 bases). Trimming shortened V by 2 bases and J by 6 bases, and 16 bases separated the two germline ends. In germline, CDR1 is MNHEY, CDR2 SVGAGI. The CDR3 has 15 amino acids. The CDR3 DNA reads TGTGCCAGCAGTTACACGTCAGGGCGGTTCGCTGAAGCTTTCTTT. Its protein is CASSYTSGRFAEAFF.

This clone was found a few times. This chain uses TRBV5-4 with TRBJ2-1; D perhaps matches TRBD1 (5 bases). The ends were cut back, 0 bases at V and 4 bases at J, with 11 bases in the middle. Germline-derived CDR1 and CDR2 are SGHNT and YYREEE (reference sequence). The length of the CDR3 is 15 residues. This chain's CDR3 is CASSLDRQGYNEQFF. The DNA of the CDR3 is TGTGCCAGCAGCTTGGATCGGCAGGGTTACAATGAGCAGTTCTTC.